This is a list of T cell receptor beta chains from one sample in a study of beta chain features in type 1 diabetes. Profiled with immunoSEQ multiplex PCR; TCRdb holds only in-frame clones, not every one. The table includes some 280,000 clones, around an eighth detected once. Sample: naive CD4+ T cells from blood. The source is a man younger than 45 with type 1 diabetes. Both conserved end residues are part of each CDR3. Fields, in order: CDR3 DNA, CDR3 protein, V gene, D gene, clone size, J gene. A D gene is named only where the DNA matches it firmly. Part of the rows lack a size; the others show once, few, many or a class for expanded clones.

CDR3 DNA: TGTGCCAGCAGCTTCAGCGGGCCCTCCTACAATGAGCAGTTCTTC; CDR3 protein: CASSFSGPSYNEQFF; V gene: TRBV7-2; D gene: -; clone size: few; J gene: TRBJ2-1
CDR3 DNA: TGCGCCAGCAGCTTGTCCCCGCAGGGACAGGGGAGCAATGAGCAGTTCTTC; CDR3 protein: CASSLSPQGQGSNEQFF; V gene: TRBV5-1; D gene: TRBD1; clone size: few; J gene: TRBJ2-1
CDR3 DNA: TGCGCCAGCAGCTCCGTGGCGGGAGGGGAGGAGACCCAGTACTTC; CDR3 protein: CASSSVAGGEETQYF; V gene: TRBV5-1; D gene: TRBD2; clone size: few; J gene: TRBJ2-5
CDR3 DNA: TGTGCCAGCAGCGTCCTAGCGGGAGAAGCAAATGAGCAGTTCTTC; CDR3 protein: CASSVLAGEANEQFF; V gene: TRBV9; D gene: TRBD2; clone size: -; J gene: TRBJ2-1
CDR3 DNA: TGTGCCAGCAGCTGGAAGCGGGACGGGACCGGGGAGCTGTTTTTT; CDR3 protein: CASSWKRDGTGELFF; V gene: TRBV7-8; D gene: TRBD2; clone size: -; J gene: TRBJ2-2
CDR3 DNA: TGTGCCAGCAGCAAAGGAAAAGGCCGGACAGAAGAGCAGTACTTC; CDR3 protein: CASSKGKGRTEEQYF; V gene: TRBV21-1; D gene: -; clone size: few; J gene: TRBJ2-7
CDR3 DNA: TGTGCCACCCAGAGTGGGGACAGGGGGCTCGAAGGCTACACCTTC; CDR3 protein: CATQSGDRGLEGYTF; V gene: TRBV28; D gene: TRBD1; clone size: -; J gene: TRBJ1-2
CDR3 DNA: TGTGCCAGCAGTTTCCTCGGGGAGCTGTTTTTT; CDR3 protein: CASSFLGELFF; V gene: TRBV28; D gene: -; clone size: few; J gene: TRBJ2-2
CDR3 DNA: TGCGCCAGCAGCCAAGACCCGGGACAGGGCTACGATGAGCAGTTCTTC; CDR3 protein: CASSQDPGQGYDEQFF; V gene: TRBV4-3; D gene: TRBD1; clone size: -; J gene: TRBJ2-1
CDR3 DNA: TGTGCCAGTTCTCCGGACAGGGATAATCAGCCCCAGCATTTT; CDR3 protein: CASSPDRDNQPQHF; V gene: TRBV19; D gene: TRBD1; clone size: -; J gene: TRBJ1-5
CDR3 DNA: TGTGCCTGGAGTGCCAGGCGGAACACTGAAGCTTTCTTT; CDR3 protein: CAWSARRNTEAFF; V gene: TRBV30; D gene: -; clone size: -; J gene: TRBJ1-1
CDR3 DNA: TGTGCCAGCAGCTTACCCTCAGGGTCGGGCGGGGAGCTGTTTTTT; CDR3 protein: CASSLPSGSGGELFF; V gene: TRBV7-3; D gene: -; clone size: -; J gene: TRBJ2-2
CDR3 DNA: TGCGCCAGCAGCAAGACAGGGTCCTACGAGCAGTACTTC; CDR3 protein: CASSKTGSYEQYF; V gene: TRBV5-1; D gene: TRBD1; clone size: -; J gene: TRBJ2-7
CDR3 DNA: TGTGCCAGCTCACCCCTAGCGGGAGGACTGAATGAGCAGTTCTTC; CDR3 protein: CASSPLAGGLNEQFF; V gene: TRBV18; D gene: TRBD2; clone size: few; J gene: TRBJ2-1
CDR3 DNA: TGTGCCAGCAGCGTAGGCGCGGGAGCGGGAGATACGCAGTATTTT; CDR3 protein: CASSVGAGAGDTQYF; V gene: TRBV9; D gene: TRBD2; clone size: few; J gene: TRBJ2-3